The rows below give T cell receptor beta chains drawn from one sample of a study of radiotherapy plus CTLA-4 blockade in lung cancer. The repertoire was sequenced with immunoSEQ multiplex PCR; TCRdb's copy has only in-frame clones and lacks some. The sample holds around 95,000 clones; about 83% are singletons and the top ten take roughly 0.84%. The sequenced sample was peripheral blood, obtained from a patient treated with radiotherapy plus ipilimumab. Receptors originate from a human donor with non-small cell lung cancer who had stable disease on radiotherapy plus ipilimumab. CDR3s include the opening cysteine and the closing phenylalanine or tryptophan. D genes are given only for firm matches. Size tells how often a clone was seen (once, few, many) or the class of an expanded clone, and some rows leave it out.

>TRBJ1-5|TRBV29-1|NA|NA
CSVEWDVNQPQHF
TGCAGCGTTGAGTGGGATGTCAATCAGCCCCAGCATTTT
>TRBJ2-1|TRBV19|NA|NA
CASRGSPIDEQFF
TGTGCCAGCCGGGGCAGCCCTATCGATGAGCAGTTCTTC
>TRBJ2-7|TRBV10-3|NA|NA
CAISEMEPPLEQYF
TGTGCCATCAGTGAGATGGAGCCCCCCCTCGAGCAGTACTTC
>TRBJ2-7|TRBV9|NA|NA
CASSPRGGSYEQYF
TGTGCCAGCAGCCCCCGCGGAGGTTCCTACGAGCAGTACTTC
>TRBJ2-1|TRBV7-9|NA|NA
CASSLAVAHNEQFF
TGTGCCAGCAGCTTGGCGGTCGCCCACAATGAGCAGTTCTTC
>TRBJ2-5|TRBV5-1|TRBD2|few
CASRATPGREETQYF
TGCGCCAGCAGGGCGACGCCGGGGAGGGAAGAGACCCAGTACTTC
>TRBJ1-1|TRBV11-2|NA|few
CASSFKGYTEAFF
TGTGCCAGCAGCTTCAAGGGGTACACTGAAGCTTTCTTT
>TRBJ2-7|TRBV28|TRBD1|NA
CASISRGGGSYEQYF
TGTGCCAGCATCTCCAGAGGGGGCGGATCCTACGAGCAGTACTTC
>TRBJ2-3|TRBV5-1|NA|NA
CASSIGSSTDTQYF
TGCGCCAGCAGCATCGGATCTAGCACAGATACGCAGTATTTT
>TRBJ2-7|TRBV29-1|TRBD2|few
CSGTPGTSAEQYF
TGCAGCGGAACCCCCGGGACTAGCGCCGAGCAGTACTTC
>TRBJ2-7|TRBV15|TRBD2|NA
CATSRGPGTSGDEQYF
TGTGCCACCAGCAGAGGGCCCGGGACTAGCGGAGACGAGCAGTACTTC
>TRBJ2-1|TRBV4-1|TRBD2|NA
CASSQGLLAGVAYNEQFF
TGCGCCAGCAGCCAAGGTTTACTAGCGGGAGTTGCCTACAATGAGCAGTTCTTC
>TRBJ2-1|TRBV18|TRBD2|NA
CASSPRSGTSGWNEQFF
TGTGCCAGCTCACCACGGTCCGGGACTAGCGGGTGGAATGAGCAGTTCTTC
>TRBJ2-5|TRBV27|TRBD1|NA
CASSFRTGPGQETQYF
TGTGCCAGCAGTTTTAGGACAGGGCCAGGGCAAGAGACCCAGTACTTC
>TRBJ1-1|TRBV5-1|NA|once
CASRGGGVTEAFF
TGCGCCAGCCGGGGCGGGGGAGTCACTGAAGCTTTCTTT
>TRBJ1-1|TRBV9|NA|NA
CASSPHQGAGTEAFF
TGTGCCAGCAGCCCCCACCAGGGCGCAGGCACTGAAGCTTTCTTT
>TRBJ2-7|TRBV7-9|NA|NA
CASSLDLTPYEQYF
TGTGCCAGCAGCTTAGATCTTACCCCCTACGAGCAGTACTTC